The next 26 T cell receptor beta chains were all read from a single sample in a study of CD8+ T cells in alopecia areata. Extracted from the samples, RNA was reverse transcribed into cDNA to serve as the sequencing template. The assay was immunoSEQ multiplex PCR, and TCRdb's table has in-frame clones only and misses some. This sample comprises 290,000 or so clones, none seen once only. Markers including CD4, CD8alpha, NKG2D and NKG2ACE guided sorting of pooled cutaneous lymph node cells. The sample taken for sequencing was CD4+ T cells sorted from a lymph node. The source of these receptors is a C3H/HeJ mouse with alopecia areata. For this strain, the MHC haplotype corresponds to H2-k.

Worth noting for this clone: Each gene name is a mouse one. The read finishes 3 residues shy of the CDR3 end, and the germline J gene is used to complete it. The chain recombines TRBV13-3 with TRBJ1-6, with D perhaps matching TRBD1 (5 bases). TRBJ1-6 is an ORF; its function is uncertain. V gave up 0 bases and J gave up 3 bases, with 10 bases separating them. The CDR3 runs 16 residues. Germline lookup yields CDR1 NNHDY and CDR2 SYVADS. CDR3 in amino acids: CASSDARADYNSPLYF. The CDR3 DNA, read in part, is TGTGCCAGCAGTGATGCCAGGGCCGACTATAATTCGCCC.

This clone has more than one count but fewer than ten. The germline and genes are mouse ones. The read ends 4 residues shy of where the CDR3 ends; the end is completed using the germline J gene. V is TRBV19 and J is TRBJ2-3, with a tentative D call TRBD2 (7 bases). The germline V and J ends were trimmed by 0 bases and 0 bases, with 11 bases remaining between them. The CDR3 totals 16 residues. Germline loops: CDR1 FNHDT, CDR2 SITEND (reference sequence). CDR3 protein: CASSIALGASAETLYF. Incomplete CDR3 DNA: TGTGCCAGCAGTATAGCCCTGGGGGCTAGTGCAGAA.

Only a few counts were recorded for this clone. Genes and germline are mouse. Sequencing ends 4 residues short of the CDR3 end; the germline J gene provides the rest. The gene calls are TRBV1 and TRBJ2-1, with TRBD2 matching over 12 bases. The germline CDR1 and CDR2 sequences are NSQYPW and LRSPGD (reference sequence). The CDR3 runs to 16 residues. The J segment lost 6 bases and the V segment lost 0 bases, leaving 3 bases of the junction unmatched. The covered CDR3 bases are TGCACCTGCAGTGCAGATAGGGACTGGGGGGTTGCT. This gives the protein CTCSADRDWGVA. The entire CDR3 sequence reads CTCSADRDWGVAEQFF.

A word on this clone: Gene names and germline refer to mouse. The read ends 3 residues early relative to the CDR3; the germline J gene fills the gap. The V call is TRBV1, the J call TRBJ1-6; D ambiguous. TRBJ1-6 is given ORF status, its function remaining uncertain. The germline gives CDR1 NSQYPW, CDR2 LRSPGD (reference sequence). Trimming took off 4 bases at V and 7 bases at J, with 5 bases between the two ends. This CDR3 is built from 12 residues. The CDR3 DNA, read in part, is TGCACCTGCAGTGGGTGGAATTCGCCC. This translates into CTCSGWNSP. In full, the CDR3 is CTCSGWNSPLYF.

Comment on this clone: The genes are named according to mouse. The CDR3 goes on 4 residues after the read ends, and that part is filled in from the germline J gene. The sample carries other DNA sequences with the same CDR3. The gene calls are TRBV13-1 and TRBJ2-1; the match to TRBD2 covers 9 bases. Germline values: CDR1 NSHNY, CDR2 SYGAGN. The V segment lost 5 bases and the J segment 0 bases; nucleotides outside the gene matches: 3. This CDR3 spans 15 amino acids. The CDR3: CASRGLGINYAEQFF. The part of the CDR3 DNA that was read is TGTGCCAGCAGAGGACTGGGGATTAACTATGCT.

Note on this clone: Gene names denote mouse genes. The read comes to an end 4 residues before the CDR3 does, leaving the germline J gene to fill in the end. The rearrangement joins TRBV31 to TRBJ2-3, with D uncertain. The V and J ends lost 1 base and 0 bases respectively, with 11 bases between them. Germline CDR1 reads GKSSPN; CDR2 reads SITVG. The CDR3 runs to 15 residues. The sequenced CDR3 bases are TGTGCCTGGAGTCACTCCAGGAATAGTGCAGAA. Its protein product is CAWSHSRNSAE. The CDR3 in full is CAWSHSRNSAETLYF.

This clone has just a few counts. Gene names and germline refer to mouse. From the germline J gene comes the end of the CDR3, since the read stops 4 residues before it. The V and J genes are TRBV13-2 and TRBJ2-5; D unresolved. The V end was cut by 1 base, the J end by 1 base, with 4 bases between. The CDR3 consists of 13 residues. Germline V gene data show CDR1 as NNHNN and CDR2 as SYGAGS (reference sequence). CDR3 amino acids: CASGDLDQDTQYF. CDR3 bases read: TGTGCCAGCGGTGATCTGGACCAAGAC.

Concerning this clone: Germline and genes: mouse. The read comes to an end 4 residues before the CDR3 does, leaving the germline J gene to fill in the end. The sample holds other DNA sequences that translate to the same CDR3. The gene calls are TRBV13-1 and TRBJ2-3; D might be TRBD2 (5 bases). The length of the CDR3 is 13 residues. The V gene lost 3 bases and the J gene lost 1 base, with 6 bases spanning the gap. CDR1 and CDR2 from the germline V gene are NSHNY and SYGAGN. The sequenced CDR3 bases are TGTGCCAGCAGTGCTGGGCGTGCAGAA. This gives the protein CASSAGRAE. The whole CDR3 protein is CASSAGRAETLYF.

This clone has a handful of counts. Gene names denote mouse genes. Coverage ceases 4 residues before the CDR3 finishes, and the germline J gene fills in the end. The sample carries other DNA sequences with the same CDR3. The chain carries TRBV19 and TRBJ2-3, with a tentative D call TRBD1 (6 bases). CDR1 is FNHDT and CDR2 is SITEND in the germline V gene (reference sequence). The CDR3 is made up of 13 amino acids. V lost 1 base, J lost 3 bases, and 6 bases lay in between. The part of the CDR3 DNA that was read is TGTGCCAGCAGTATAAGGGGGGCAGAA. It encodes CASSIRGAE. The full CDR3 protein is CASSIRGAETLYF.

This clone was counted only a few times. Germline and genes: mouse. The read is 4 residues too short to cover the CDR3 end, so that end is filled in from the germline J gene. V and J are TRBV17 and TRBJ2-3, with TRBD1 identical over 10 bases. Germline V CDR1 and CDR2: MNHDT, YYDKIL. CDR3 length equals 15 residues. With V trimmed by 3 bases and J by 2 bases, 2 bases remained unmatched. The CDR3 here is CASSRGTGDAETLYF. The covered CDR3 bases are TGTGCTAGCAGTAGGGGGACAGGGGATGCAGAA.

A word on this clone: The genes are named according to mouse. The read stops 4 residues short of the end of the CDR3; the missing end is completed from the germline J gene. Other nucleotide sequences in the sample specify the same CDR3. The rearrangement joins TRBV1 to TRBJ2-3; tentative D call: TRBD1 (6 bases). Germline CDR1 reads NSQYPW; CDR2 reads LRSPGD (reference sequence). This CDR3 contains 15 residues. The germline V and J ends were trimmed by 0 bases and 0 bases, with 7 bases remaining between them. CDR3 DNA, as far as it was read: TGCACCTGCAGTGCAGAACAGGGTAGTGCAGAA. Encoded protein: CTCSAEQGSAE. From start to end, the CDR3 is CTCSAEQGSAETLYF.

This clone has just a few counts. Genes and germline are mouse. The sequenced fragment ends 4 residues before the CDR3 boundary, so the rest is inferred from the germline J gene. V and J are TRBV13-2 and TRBJ2-1; 9 bases map to TRBD1. The CDR3 covers 14 residues. From germline, CDR1 is NNHNN and CDR2 SYGAGS (reference sequence). The junction had 4 bases not matched to a gene; V was cut back by 3 bases and J by 6 bases. Incomplete CDR3 DNA: TGTGCCAGCGGTGGCCGGGACAGGGCTGCT. The encoded protein is CASGGRDRAA. The whole CDR3 reads CASGGRDRAAEQFF.

Remarks on this clone: Gene labels here are mouse ones. The CDR3 end lies 4 residues beyond the end of the read and is filled in from the germline J gene. V and J are TRBV19 and TRBJ2-2; D possibly corresponds to TRBD1 (6 bases). Trimming stripped 6 bases from V and 4 bases from J, with 13 bases between. Germline loops: CDR1 FNHDT, CDR2 SITEND (reference sequence). The CDR3 totals 14 residues. The CDR3 here is CASTLQGATGQLYF. The covered CDR3 bases are TGTGCCAGCACCCTACAGGGCGCCACCGGG.

In this sample, this clone turned up a few times. The gene symbols are mouse symbols. The read falls 4 residues short of the CDR3 end, and the missing part is taken from the germline J gene. The genes are TRBV14 and TRBJ2-2; 8 bases match TRBD2. Trimming cost V 0 bases and J 4 bases; bases outside gene matches: 5. The CDR3 contains 16 residues. Germline assignment: CDR1 SGHDT and CDR2 FRDEAV. The CDR3 protein is CASSFWGGAGTGQLYF. The covered CDR3 bases are TGTGCCAGCAGTTTCTGGGGGGGCGCCGGCACCGGG.

In its sample, this clone was seen a few times. The gene names given are mouse names. The CDR3 end falls 4 residues outside the read, so it is completed with the germline J gene. The chain combines TRBV5 with TRBJ1-1, with D possibly TRBD1 on 5 matching bases. This CDR3 has 12 residues. Germline V gives CDR1 LGHNA, CDR2 YNLKQL (reference sequence). CDR3 sequence reads: CASSPPGGEVFF. Incomplete CDR3 DNA: TGTGCCAGCAGCCCTCCGGGGGGA.

This clone was seen only a few times. Mouse names are used for the genes. The sequence runs out 3 residues before the end of the CDR3; the remainder is reconstructed from the germline J gene. The sample has other DNA sequences that encode this CDR3 too. This chain connects TRBV19 to TRBJ1-6, with 9 bases aligning to TRBD1. TRBJ1-6 is classed as an ORF, of uncertain function. The CDR3 consists of 15 residues. Germline V gives CDR1 FNHDT, CDR2 SITEND (reference sequence). The J segment lost 0 bases and the V segment lost 5 bases, leaving 0 bases of the junction unmatched. The CDR3: CASRDRGSYNSPLYF. The sequenced CDR3 bases are TGTGCCAGCAGGGACAGGGGTTCCTATAATTCGCCC.

This clone was detected a few times. Genes and germline are mouse. The read ends 4 residues before the CDR3 terminus; that terminus is restored from the germline J gene. The V call is TRBV1, the J call TRBJ2-3; TRBD1 is a possible D gene (6 bases). CDR3 length: 16 residues. Trimming stripped 2 bases from V and 0 bases from J, with 12 bases between. The germline CDR1 and CDR2 sequences are NSQYPW and LRSPGD (reference sequence). This CDR3 reads CTCSAIGTTSAETLYF. The CDR3 DNA, read in part, is TGCACCTGCAGTGCAATCGGGACAACTAGTGCAGAA.

This clone was seen only a few times. The gene names here belong to mouse. The CDR3 end is not reached by the read, which stops 4 residues before it; the germline J gene fills it in. This chain uses TRBV5 with TRBJ2-1; 12 nucleotides match TRBD2. Losses at the gene ends were 4 bases for V and 4 bases for J; bases not matched to a gene: 8. Germline-derived CDR1 and CDR2 are LGHNA and YNLKQL (reference sequence). CDR3 length: 17 amino acids. The CDR3 sequence is CASSPSQTGGAYAEQFF. The DNA read from the CDR3 is TGTGCCAGCAGCCCTTCTCAGACTGGGGGGGCGTATGCT.

This clone was recorded a few times. Gene names are the mouse ones. The read stops 4 residues short of the end of the CDR3; the missing end is completed from the germline J gene. This same CDR3 is encoded by further DNA sequences in the sample. The chain joins TRBV1 to TRBJ2-1; TRBD1 is a possible D gene (5 bases). Germline assignment: CDR1 NSQYPW and CDR2 LRSPGD (reference sequence). The germline V and J ends were trimmed by 0 bases and 4 bases, with 10 bases remaining between them. This CDR3 comprises 15 residues. The chain's CDR3 is CTCSADRDGYAEQFF. CDR3 DNA (partial): TGCACCTGCAGTGCAGACAGGGATGGATATGCT.

In the case of this clone: A much more abundant neighbour one base away suggests this may be a read error. The gene names given are mouse names. From the germline J gene comes the end of the CDR3, since the read stops 4 residues before it. Different DNA sequences within this sample yield the same CDR3. The genes are TRBV19 and TRBJ2-1; tentative D call: TRBD1 (6 bases). V lost 5 bases, J lost 1 base, and 10 bases lay in between. The CDR3 loop spans 14 amino acids. Germline V CDR1 and CDR2: FNHDT, SITEND (reference sequence). The DNA read from the CDR3 is TGTGCCAGCAGCCCGGGACAAAACTATGCT. Encoded protein: CASSPGQNYA. The whole CDR3 sequence reads CASSPGQNYAEQFF. The full variable domain, completed using reference TRBV19 and TRBJ2-1, is GGIITQTPKFLIGQEGQKLTLKCQQNFNHDTMYWYRQDSGKGLRLIYYSITENDLQKGDLSEGYDASREKKSSFSLTVTSAQKNEMAVFLCASSPGQNYAEQFFGPGTRLTVL.

This clone was detected many times. Gene names are the mouse ones. Other nucleotide sequences in the sample specify the same CDR3. The CDR3 spells CASSATGGSAETLYF. The sequenced part of the CDR3 DNA is TGTGCTAGCAGTGCGACTGGGGGTAGTGCAGAA. The chain is built from TRBV17 and TRBJ2-3; TRBD2 agrees at 9 bases. The read gets to within 4 residues of the CDR3 end, and the germline J gene fills in the rest. V lost 5 bases to trimming and J lost 0 bases; unmatched junction nucleotides: 3. CDR3 size: 15 residues. Germline V CDR1 and CDR2: MNHDT, YYDKIL.

In its sample, this clone was seen a few times. Here the gene names and germline are mouse. This CDR3 is also generated by other DNA sequences in the sample. CDR3 bases read: TGTGCCTGGAGTAGGGGGTAT. It translates to CAWSRGY. The full-length CDR3 reads as CAWSRGYEQYF. V gene TRBV31 combines with J gene TRBJ2-7; maybe TRBD1 (6 bases). The CDR3 goes on 4 residues after the read ends, and that part is filled in from the germline J gene. Germline V gene sequence: CDR1 GKSSPN, CDR2 SITVG. The CDR3 totals 11 residues.

To note about this clone: All gene names here are mouse names. The CDR3 extends 4 residues past the end of the read, so its final part is completed from the germline J gene. Other DNA variants within this sample encode the same CDR3. This chain uses TRBV5 with TRBJ2-7; unclear D gene. V was clipped by 0 bases and J by 2 bases, with 5 bases between them. The CDR3 sequence is 13 residues long. CDR1 is LGHNA, CDR2 YNLKQL, per germline (reference sequence). Partial CDR3 DNA: TGTGCCAGCAGCCAAGAGACAACCTAT. Protein product: CASSQETTY. The complete CDR3 protein is CASSQETTYEQYF.

On this clone itself: Here the gene names and germline are mouse. Coverage ceases 3 residues before the CDR3 finishes, and the germline J gene fills in the end. V usage is TRBV19 and J usage is TRBJ1-6; D call uncertain. TRBJ1-6 belongs to the ORF category, with a function that is uncertain. V was pared by 4 bases and J by 0 bases, with 8 bases between. This CDR3 is 15 amino acids long. Germline CDR1 and CDR2: FNHDT and SITEND (reference sequence). The CDR3 here is CASSWTDSYNSPLYF. The sequenced part of the CDR3 DNA is TGTGCCAGCAGTTGGACTGATTCCTATAATTCGCCC.

This clone was counted between two and nine times. Any gene name here is a mouse gene name. The read halts 4 residues ahead of the CDR3 end, with the missing end drawn from the germline J gene. Other DNA sequences in this specimen translate into the identical CDR3. This sequence joins TRBV1 and TRBJ2-2; 8 bases map to TRBD1. CDR1 and CDR2 (germline): NSQYPW, LRSPGD (reference sequence). J lost 1 base, V lost 4 bases, and 2 bases had no gene match. This CDR3 comprises 15 residues. Incomplete CDR3 DNA: TGCACCTGCAGTGGGACAGGGAAAAACACCGGG. Its protein product is CTCSGTGKNTG. The entire CDR3 protein reads CTCSGTGKNTGQLYF.

This clone was recorded a few times. The listed genes are named as in mouse. CDR3: CASSMGGGSYEQYF. Partial CDR3 DNA: TGTGCCAGCAGTATGGGGGGGGGCTCCTAT. V gene TRBV19 combines with J gene TRBJ2-7; 7 nucleotides agree with TRBD2. Coverage ceases 4 residues before the CDR3 finishes, and the germline J gene fills in the end. The length of the CDR3 is 14 residues. The junction had 2 bases not matched to a gene; V was cut back by 2 bases and J by 0 bases. Germline lookup yields CDR1 FNHDT and CDR2 SITEND (reference sequence).